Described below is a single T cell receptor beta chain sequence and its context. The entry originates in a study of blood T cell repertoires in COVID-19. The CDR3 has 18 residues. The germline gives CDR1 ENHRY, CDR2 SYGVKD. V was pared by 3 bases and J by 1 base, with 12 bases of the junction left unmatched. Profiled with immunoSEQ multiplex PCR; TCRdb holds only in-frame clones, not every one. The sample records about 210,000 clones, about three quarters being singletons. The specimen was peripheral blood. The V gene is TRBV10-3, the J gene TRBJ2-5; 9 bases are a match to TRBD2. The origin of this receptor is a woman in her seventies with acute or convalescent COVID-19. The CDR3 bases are TGTGCCATCAGTGAAGAAGTTGAGCGGGGGGCAATCCAAGAGACCCAGTACTTC. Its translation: CAISEEVERGAIQETQYF.